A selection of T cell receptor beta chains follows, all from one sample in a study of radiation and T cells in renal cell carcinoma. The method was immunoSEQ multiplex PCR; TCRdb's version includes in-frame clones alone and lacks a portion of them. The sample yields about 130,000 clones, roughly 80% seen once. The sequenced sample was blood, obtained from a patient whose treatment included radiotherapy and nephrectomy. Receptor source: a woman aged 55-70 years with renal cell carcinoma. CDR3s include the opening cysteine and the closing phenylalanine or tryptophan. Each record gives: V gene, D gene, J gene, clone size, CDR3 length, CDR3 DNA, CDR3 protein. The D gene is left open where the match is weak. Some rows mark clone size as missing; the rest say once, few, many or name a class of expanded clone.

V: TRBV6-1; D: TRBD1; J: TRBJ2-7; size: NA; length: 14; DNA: TGTGCCAGCAGTAGTTCAGGACAGGGATACGAGCAGTACTTC; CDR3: CASSSSGQGYEQYF
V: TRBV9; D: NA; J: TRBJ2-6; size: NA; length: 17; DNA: TGTGCCAGCAGCGCTTCGAATCTGAGGGCTGGGGCCAACGTCCTGACTTTC; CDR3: CASSASNLRAGANVLTF
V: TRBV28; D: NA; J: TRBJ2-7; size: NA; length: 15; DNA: TGTGCCAGCAGTTTTACCAGGGGTGGATCCTACGAGCAGTACTTC; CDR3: CASSFTRGGSYEQYF
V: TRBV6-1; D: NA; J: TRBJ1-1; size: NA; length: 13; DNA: TGTGCCAGCATCAGAACCGGGTATCATGAAGCTTTCTTT; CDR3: CASIRTGYHEAFF
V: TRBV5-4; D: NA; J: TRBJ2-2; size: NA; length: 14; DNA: TGTGCCAGCAGCTTGGGGGGGAACACCGGGGAGCTGTTTTTT; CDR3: CASSLGGNTGELFF
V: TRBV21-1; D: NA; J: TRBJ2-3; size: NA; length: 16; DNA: TGTGCCAGCAGCGAACCGGTCGGTGCTTCGGCGGATACGCAGTATTTT; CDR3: CASSEPVGASADTQYF
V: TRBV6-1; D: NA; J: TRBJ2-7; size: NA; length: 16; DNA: TGTGCCAGCAGTGAAGAGGGCAGGGGCGCTTCCTACGAGCAGTACTTC; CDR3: CASSEEGRGASYEQYF
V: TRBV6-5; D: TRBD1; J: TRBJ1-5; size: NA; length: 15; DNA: TGTGCCAGCAGACAGAGGGGACAGGGAAATCAGCCCCAGCATTTT; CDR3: CASRQRGQGNQPQHF
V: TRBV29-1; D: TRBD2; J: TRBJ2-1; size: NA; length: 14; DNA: TGCAGCGTTGATAAAGCGGGGGCCCACAATGAGCAGTTCTTC; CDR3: CSVDKAGAHNEQFF
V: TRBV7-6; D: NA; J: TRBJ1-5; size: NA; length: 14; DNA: TGTGCCAGCAGCTTATCGTTGGGGAATCAGCCCCAGCATTTT; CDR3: CASSLSLGNQPQHF
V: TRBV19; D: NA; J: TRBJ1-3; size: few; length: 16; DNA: TGTGCCAGTAGTATATCAGGTGGCTTCTCTGGAAACACCATATATTTT; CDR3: CASSISGGFSGNTIYF
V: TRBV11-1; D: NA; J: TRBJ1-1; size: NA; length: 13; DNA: TGTGCCAGCAGCAGACAGGAGAACACTGAAGCTTTCTTT; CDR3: CASSRQENTEAFF
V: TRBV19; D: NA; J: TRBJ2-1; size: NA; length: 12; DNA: TGTGCCAGTAGTTGGGCTATGGGTGAGCAGTTCTTC; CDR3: CASSWAMGEQFF
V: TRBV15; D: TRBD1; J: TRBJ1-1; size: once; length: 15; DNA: TGTGCCACCAGCAGAAACACAGGGGGCGGCACTGAAGCTTTCTTT; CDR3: CATSRNTGGGTEAFF
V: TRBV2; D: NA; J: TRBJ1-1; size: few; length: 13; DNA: TGTGCCAGCAGCGTTAGTTTGAACACTGAAGCTTTCTTT; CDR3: CASSVSLNTEAFF
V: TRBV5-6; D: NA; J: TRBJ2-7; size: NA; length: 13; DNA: TGTGCCAGCAGCTTGGAAAGATCCTACGAGCAGTACTTC; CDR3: CASSLERSYEQYF
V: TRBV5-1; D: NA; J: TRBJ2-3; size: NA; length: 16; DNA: TGCGCCAGCAGCTTGGAGAACAACCCTTACACAGATACGCAGTATTTT; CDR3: CASSLENNPYTDTQYF
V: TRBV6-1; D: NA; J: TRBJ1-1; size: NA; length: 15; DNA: TGTGCCAGCAGTGAAGATGGGGGGCGCGTATCTGAAGCTTTCTTT; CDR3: CASSEDGGRVSEAFF
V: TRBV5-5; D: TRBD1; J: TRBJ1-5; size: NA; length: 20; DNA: TGTGCCAGCAGCTGGGGGACGAGACAGGGGGCTTTATCGAGCAATCAGCCCCAGCATTTT; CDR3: CASSWGTRQGALSSNQPQHF
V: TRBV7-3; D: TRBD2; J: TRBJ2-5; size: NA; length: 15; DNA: TGTGCCAGCAGCTTAAGGCTAGCGGGACAAGAGACCCAGTACTTC; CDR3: CASSLRLAGQETQYF
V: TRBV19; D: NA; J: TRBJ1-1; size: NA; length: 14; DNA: TGTGCCAGTAGTAAGGGGGTAGGGTACACTGAAGCCTTCTTT; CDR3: CASSKGVGYTEAFF
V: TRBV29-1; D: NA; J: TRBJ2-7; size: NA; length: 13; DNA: TGCAGCGTTTATGTGGGTGGGAGCGACGAGCAGTACTTC; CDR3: CSVYVGGSDEQYF
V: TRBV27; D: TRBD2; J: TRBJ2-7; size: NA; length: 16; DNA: TGTGCCAGCAGCACACCGGGGGGGACTAGCGGCTACGAGCAGTACTTC; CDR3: CASSTPGGTSGYEQYF
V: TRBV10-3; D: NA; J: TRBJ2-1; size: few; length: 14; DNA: TGTGCCATCAGACGGGAGCCCCCGGACAATGAGCAGTTCTTC; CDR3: CAIRREPPDNEQFF
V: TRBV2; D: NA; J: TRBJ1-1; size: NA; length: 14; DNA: TGTGCCAGCAGTGTTTACACCTCGAACACTGAAGCTTTCTTT; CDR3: CASSVYTSNTEAFF
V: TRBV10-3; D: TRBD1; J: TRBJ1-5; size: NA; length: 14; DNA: TGTGCCATCAGTGCGGGACAGGGACACCAGCCCCAGCATTTT; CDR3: CAISAGQGHQPQHF
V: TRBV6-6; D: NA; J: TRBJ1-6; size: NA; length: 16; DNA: TGTGCCAGCAGTTACTCGACGGCAGTTTATAATTCACCCCTCCACTTT; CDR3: CASSYSTAVYNSPLHF
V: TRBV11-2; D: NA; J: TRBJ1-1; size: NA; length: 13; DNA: TGTGCCAGCAGCTTAGGTACAAACACTGAAGCTTTCTTT; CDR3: CASSLGTNTEAFF
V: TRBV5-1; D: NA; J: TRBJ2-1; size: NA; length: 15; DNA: TGCGCCAGCAGCTTAGGGAGCGGTAGGTTCAATGAGCAGTTCTTC; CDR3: CASSLGSGRFNEQFF
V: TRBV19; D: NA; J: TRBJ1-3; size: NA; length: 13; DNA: TGTGCCAGTAGTTCCCACGCAGAGGCTACCATATATTTT; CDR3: CASSSHAEATIYF
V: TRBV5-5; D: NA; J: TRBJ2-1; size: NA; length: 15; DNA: TGTGCCAGCAGCTTGGTATCGCAACCCTACAATGAGCAGTTCTTC; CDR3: CASSLVSQPYNEQFF
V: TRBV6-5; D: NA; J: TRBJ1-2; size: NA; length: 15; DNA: TGTGCCAGCCTCCCTAGGGGGGCTCAGATCTATGGCTACACCTTC; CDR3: CASLPRGAQIYGYTF
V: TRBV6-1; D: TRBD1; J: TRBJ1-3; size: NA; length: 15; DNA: TGTGCCAGCAGGAGAGACAGGGAGGCTGGAAACACCATATATTTT; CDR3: CASRRDREAGNTIYF
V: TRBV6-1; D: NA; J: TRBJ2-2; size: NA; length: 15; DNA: TGTGCCAGCAGTGAAGGGCCCCCGGGGGCCGGGGAGCTGTTTTTT; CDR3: CASSEGPPGAGELFF
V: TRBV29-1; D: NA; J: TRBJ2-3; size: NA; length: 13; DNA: TGCAGCGTTGACAAGGAGGCCACAGATACGCAGTATTTT; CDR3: CSVDKEATDTQYF
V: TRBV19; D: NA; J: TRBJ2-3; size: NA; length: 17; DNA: TGTGCCAGTAGTACCCCGGCGACCGGGGGAAACACAGATACGCAGTATTTT; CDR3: CASSTPATGGNTDTQYF
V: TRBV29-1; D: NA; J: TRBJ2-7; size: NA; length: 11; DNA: TGCAGCGTCCTAGTTTCCTACGAGCAGTACTTC; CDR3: CSVLVSYEQYF
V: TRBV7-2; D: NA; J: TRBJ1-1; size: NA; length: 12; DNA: TGTGCCAGCAGCTTAGTAGGGAAGGGAGCTTTCTTT; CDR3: CASSLVGKGAFF
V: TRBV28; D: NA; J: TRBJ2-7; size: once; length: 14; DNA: TGTGCCAGCAGTTTACAGGGGGGGATCAACGAGCAGTACTTC; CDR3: CASSLQGGINEQYF
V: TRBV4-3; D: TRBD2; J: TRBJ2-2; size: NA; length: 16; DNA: TGCGCCAGCAGCCAAAGCCTAGGGACTATCACCGGGGAGCTGTTTTTT; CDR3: CASSQSLGTITGELFF
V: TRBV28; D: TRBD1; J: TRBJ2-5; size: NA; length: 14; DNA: TGTGCCAGCAGGAGGGGACAGGTGATCACGACCCAGTACTTC; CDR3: CASRRGQVITTQYF